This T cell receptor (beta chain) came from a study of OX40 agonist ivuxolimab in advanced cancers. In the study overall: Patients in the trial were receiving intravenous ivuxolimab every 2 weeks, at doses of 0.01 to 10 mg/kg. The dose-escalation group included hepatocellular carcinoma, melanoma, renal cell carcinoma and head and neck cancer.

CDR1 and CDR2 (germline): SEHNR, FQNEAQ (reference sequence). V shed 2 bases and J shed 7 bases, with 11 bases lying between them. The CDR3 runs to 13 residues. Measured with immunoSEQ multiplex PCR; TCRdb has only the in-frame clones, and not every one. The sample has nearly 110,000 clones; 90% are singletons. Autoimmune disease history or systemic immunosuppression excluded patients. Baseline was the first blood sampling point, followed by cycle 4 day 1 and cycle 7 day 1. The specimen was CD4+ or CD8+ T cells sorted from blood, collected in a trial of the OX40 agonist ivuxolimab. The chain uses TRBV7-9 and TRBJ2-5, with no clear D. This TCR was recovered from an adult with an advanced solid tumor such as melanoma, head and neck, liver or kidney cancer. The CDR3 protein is CASSLQPEGTQYF. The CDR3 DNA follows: TGTGCCAGCAGCTTACAGCCAGAAGGGACCCAGTACTTC.